Following are 7 T cell receptor beta chains from one sample sequenced in a study of T cells in Graves' hyperthyroidism and ophthalmopathy (dated by TCRdb to the late 2010s). Libraries came from multiplex PCR. Sequencing was carried out with an Illumina HiSeq 2000. Amplification of TCR beta CDR3 regions was carried out from RNA transcripts. For the first round of RT-PCR on the TCR CDR3, the HTBI primer set was used together with the Qiagen OneStep RT-PCR kit. Using fastp trimming at Q25 and MiXCR clonotype assembly, TCRdb reanalyzed the public sequencing data and kept in-frame beta chains. Identical CDR3 protein sequences are pooled into one entry, listed with their most common genes and DNA. Present in this sample are 500,000 to 600,000 distinct CDR3 sequences, around 42% of which were seen just once. Clones ranked in the top ten supply about 20% of the sample. Sequencing was performed on peripheral blood or thyroid tissue (not recorded which). These TCRs come from an adult woman with Graves' disease, either hyperthyroidism or ophthalmopathy (not recorded which).

The genes are TRBV2 and TRBJ1-2; 7 bases match TRBD1. The germline V gene has CDR1 SNHLY and CDR2 FYNNEI. V lost 9 bases and J lost 5; bases outside the gene matches: 9. The CDR3 length is 13 residues. The CDR3: CARGRDRAYGYTF. As DNA, the CDR3 is TGTGCCAGGGGGCGGGACAGAGCTTATGGCTACACCTTC.

The chain uses TRBV7-2 and TRBJ1-6; 9 positions match TRBD1. The germline V gene encodes CDR1 SGHTA and CDR2 FQGNSA. Trimming at V came to 5 bases and at J to 8 bases, leaving 10 bases not matched to a gene. The CDR3 contains 16 residues. CDR3 region: CASSPAAGQGHSPLHF. For the CDR3, the DNA is TGTGCCAGCAGCCCCGCCGCGGGACAGGGTCATTCACCCCTCCACTTT.

The sample holds a few counts of this clonotype. The chain is built from TRBV12-3 or TRBV12-4 and TRBJ2-7; D possibly corresponds to TRBD1 (6 bases). Trimming removed 1 base from V and 6 bases from J, with 7 bases in between. The CDR3 has 12 residues. Here the CDR3 reads CASSLEGVEQYF. For the CDR3, the DNA is TGTGCCAGCAGTTTAGAGGGGGTCGAGCAGTACTTC.

The chain recombines TRBV10-3 with TRBJ1-2, with 10 positions matching TRBD1. V trimming: 5 bases; J trimming: 10 bases; junction bases outside the gene matches: 7. The germline V gene encodes CDR1 ENHRY and CDR2 SYGVKD. This CDR3 is 13 amino acids long. The CDR3 coding sequence is TGTGCCATCAGTTCGGGACAGGGGCGGCCCTACACCTTC. It yields the protein CAISSGQGRPYTF.

For this clonotype: Compared with germline, one end of the junction differs, possibly owing to a read error. J is TRBJ2-6 and V is TRBV19, with TRBD1 identical over 9 bases. The CDR3 runs 14 residues. Germline CDR1 LNHDA, CDR2 SQIVND (reference sequence). This CDR3 is CASSSRDRAYVLTF. The CDR3 DNA reads TGTGCCAGTAGTAGCCGGGACAGGGCCTACGTCCTGACTTTC.

In the case of this clonotype: This may be a read error: a much more frequent sequence differs by one nucleotide. This chain connects TRBV6-1 to TRBJ2-5; the D gene is possibly TRBD1 (6 bases). Germline V gene lookup returns CDR1 MNHNS and CDR2 SASEGT. The CDR3 has 13 residues. Between the trimmed V and J ends, which lost 9 bases and 4 bases, there was a span of 15 bases. For the CDR3, the DNA is TGTGCCAGTAGACAGGAACCTCGAGAGACCCAGTACTTC. As protein: CASRQEPRETQYF.

This clonotype showed up many times. This CDR3 is missing its conserved last phenylalanine or tryptophan, likely due to a read error. No DNA is shown, since the ends of the CDR3 on it are uncertain; the CDR3 is the one TCRdb lists. The J gene is TRBJ2-7, the V gene TRBV7-2; TRBD1 is the table's D call, not checked against the DNA. The CDR3 has 11 residues if both end residues are counted. From germline, CDR1 is SGHTA and CDR2 FQGNSA. The CDR3: CASSLRQARLS.